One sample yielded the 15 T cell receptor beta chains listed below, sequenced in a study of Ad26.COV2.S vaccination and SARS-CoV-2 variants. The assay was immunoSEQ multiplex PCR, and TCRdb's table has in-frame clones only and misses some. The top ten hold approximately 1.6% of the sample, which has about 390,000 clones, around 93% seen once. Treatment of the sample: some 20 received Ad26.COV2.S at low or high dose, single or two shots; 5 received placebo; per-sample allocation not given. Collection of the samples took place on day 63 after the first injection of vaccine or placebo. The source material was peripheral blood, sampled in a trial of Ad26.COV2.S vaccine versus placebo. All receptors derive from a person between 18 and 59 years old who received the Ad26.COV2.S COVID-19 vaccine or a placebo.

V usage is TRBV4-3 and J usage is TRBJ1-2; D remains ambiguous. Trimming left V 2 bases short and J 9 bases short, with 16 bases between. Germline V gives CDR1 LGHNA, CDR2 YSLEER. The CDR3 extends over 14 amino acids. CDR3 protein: CASSQTPAFVRYTF. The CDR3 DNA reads TGCGCCAGCAGCCAAACACCGGCTTTTGTTCGCTACACCTTC.

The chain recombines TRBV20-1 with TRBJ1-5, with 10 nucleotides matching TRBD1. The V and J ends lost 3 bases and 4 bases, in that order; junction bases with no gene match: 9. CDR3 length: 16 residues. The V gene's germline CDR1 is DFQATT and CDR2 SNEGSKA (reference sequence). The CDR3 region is CSASRDRGYRNQPQHF. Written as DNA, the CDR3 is TGCAGTGCTAGTCGGGACAGGGGTTACCGTAATCAGCCCCAGCATTTT.

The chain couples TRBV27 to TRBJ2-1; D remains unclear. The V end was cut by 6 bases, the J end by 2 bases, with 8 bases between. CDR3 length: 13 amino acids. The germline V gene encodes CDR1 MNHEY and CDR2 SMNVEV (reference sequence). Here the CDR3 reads CASRLATYNEQFF. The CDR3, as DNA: TGTGCCAGCAGACTGGCAACCTACAATGAGCAGTTCTTC.

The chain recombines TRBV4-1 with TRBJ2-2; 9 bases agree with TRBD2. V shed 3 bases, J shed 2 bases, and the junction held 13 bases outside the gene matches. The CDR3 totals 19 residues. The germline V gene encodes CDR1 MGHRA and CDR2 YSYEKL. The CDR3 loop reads CASSQGPGGAGGNTGELFF. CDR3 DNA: TGCGCCAGCAGCCAGGGCCCCGGAGGAGCGGGGGGAAACACCGGGGAGCTGTTTTTT.

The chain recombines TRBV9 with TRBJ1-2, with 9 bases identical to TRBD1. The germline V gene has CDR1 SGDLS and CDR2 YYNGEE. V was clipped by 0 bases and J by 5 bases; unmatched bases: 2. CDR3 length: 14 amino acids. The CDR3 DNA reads TGTGCCAGCAGCGTAGGGACAGGGGTTTATGGCTACACCTTC. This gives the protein CASSVGTGVYGYTF.

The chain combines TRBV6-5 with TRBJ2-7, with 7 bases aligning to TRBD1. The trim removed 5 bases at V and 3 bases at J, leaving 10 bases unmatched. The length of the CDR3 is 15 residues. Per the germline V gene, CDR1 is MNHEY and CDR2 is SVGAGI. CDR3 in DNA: TGTGCCAGCAGTCACGACAGGGCCCATGACTACGAGCAGTACTTC. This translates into CASSHDRAHDYEQYF.

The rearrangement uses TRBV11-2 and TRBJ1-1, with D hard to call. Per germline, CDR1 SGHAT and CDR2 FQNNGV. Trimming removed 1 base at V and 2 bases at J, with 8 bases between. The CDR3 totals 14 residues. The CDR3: CASSLVRINTEAFF. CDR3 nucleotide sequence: TGTGCCAGCAGCTTAGTCCGCATTAACACTGAAGCTTTCTTT.

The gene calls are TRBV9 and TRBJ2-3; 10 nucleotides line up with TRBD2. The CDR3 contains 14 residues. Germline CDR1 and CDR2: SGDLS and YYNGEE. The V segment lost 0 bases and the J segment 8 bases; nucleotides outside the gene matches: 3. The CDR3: CASSVATSGATQYF. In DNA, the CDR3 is TGTGCCAGCAGCGTAGCCACTAGCGGGGCTACGCAGTATTTT.

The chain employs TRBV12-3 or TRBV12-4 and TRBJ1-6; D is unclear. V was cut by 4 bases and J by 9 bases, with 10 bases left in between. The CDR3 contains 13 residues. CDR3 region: CASSSARGSPLHF. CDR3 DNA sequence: TGTGCCAGCAGTTCAGCACGGGGTTCACCCCTCCACTTT.

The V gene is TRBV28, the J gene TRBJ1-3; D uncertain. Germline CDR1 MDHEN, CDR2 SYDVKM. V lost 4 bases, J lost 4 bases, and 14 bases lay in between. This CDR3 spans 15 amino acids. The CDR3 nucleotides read TGTGCCAGCAGTTCCCTCGGGGTGGGAGGAAACACCATATATTTT. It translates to CASSSLGVGGNTIYF.

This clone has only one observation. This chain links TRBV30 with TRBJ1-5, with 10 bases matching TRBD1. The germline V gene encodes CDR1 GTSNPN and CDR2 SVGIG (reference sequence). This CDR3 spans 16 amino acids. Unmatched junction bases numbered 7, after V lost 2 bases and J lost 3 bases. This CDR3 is CAWSYRDRGVNQPQHF. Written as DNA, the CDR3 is TGTGCCTGGAGTTACCGGGACAGGGGTGTCAATCAGCCCCAGCATTTT.

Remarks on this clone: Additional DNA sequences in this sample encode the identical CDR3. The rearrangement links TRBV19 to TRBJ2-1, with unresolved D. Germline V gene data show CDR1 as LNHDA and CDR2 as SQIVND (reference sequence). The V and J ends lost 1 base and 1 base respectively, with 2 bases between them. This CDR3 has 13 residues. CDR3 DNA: TGTGCCAGTAGTATAGGATCCTACAATGAGCAGTTCTTC. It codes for CASSIGSYNEQFF.

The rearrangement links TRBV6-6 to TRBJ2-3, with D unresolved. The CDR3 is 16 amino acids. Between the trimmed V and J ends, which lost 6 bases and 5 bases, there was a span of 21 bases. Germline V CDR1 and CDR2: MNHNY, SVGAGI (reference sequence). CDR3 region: CASSGEASRFGDTQYF. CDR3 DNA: TGTGCCAGCAGCGGCGAGGCTAGTAGGTTCGGAGATACGCAGTATTTT.

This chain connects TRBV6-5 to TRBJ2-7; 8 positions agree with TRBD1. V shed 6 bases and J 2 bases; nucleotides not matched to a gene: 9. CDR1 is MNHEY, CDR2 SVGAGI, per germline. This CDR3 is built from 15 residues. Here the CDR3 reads CASRGDRGRAYEQYF. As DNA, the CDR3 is TGTGCCAGCAGAGGAGACAGGGGAAGAGCCTACGAGCAGTACTTC.

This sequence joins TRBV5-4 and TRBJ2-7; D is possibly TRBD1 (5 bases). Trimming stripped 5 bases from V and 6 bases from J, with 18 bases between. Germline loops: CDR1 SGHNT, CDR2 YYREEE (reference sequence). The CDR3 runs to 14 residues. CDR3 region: CASRADSPSSEQYF. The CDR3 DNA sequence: TGTGCCAGCAGGGCCGACAGTCCGAGCTCCGAGCAGTACTTC.